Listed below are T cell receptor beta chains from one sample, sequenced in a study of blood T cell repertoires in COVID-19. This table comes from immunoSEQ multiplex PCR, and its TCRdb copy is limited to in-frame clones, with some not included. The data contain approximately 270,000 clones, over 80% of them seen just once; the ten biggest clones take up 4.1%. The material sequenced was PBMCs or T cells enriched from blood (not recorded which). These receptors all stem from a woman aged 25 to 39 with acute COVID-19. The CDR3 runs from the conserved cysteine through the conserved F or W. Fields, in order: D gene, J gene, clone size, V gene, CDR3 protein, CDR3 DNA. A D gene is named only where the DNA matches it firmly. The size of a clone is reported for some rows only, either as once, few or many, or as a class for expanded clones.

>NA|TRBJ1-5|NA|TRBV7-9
CASSLGAKPQHF
TGTGCCAGCAGCTTAGGGGCGAAGCCCCAGCATTTT
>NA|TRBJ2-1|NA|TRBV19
CASSIEVGGDFTYNEQFF
TGTGCCAGTAGTATAGAAGTAGGAGGGGACTTTACCTACAATGAGCAGTTCTTC
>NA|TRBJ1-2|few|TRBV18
CASSPLSQSHGYTF
TGTGCCAGCTCACCACTATCACAGAGCCATGGCTACACCTTC
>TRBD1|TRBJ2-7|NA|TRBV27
CASGQGSSYEQYF
TGTGCCAGCGGACAGGGGAGCTCCTACGAGCAGTACTTC
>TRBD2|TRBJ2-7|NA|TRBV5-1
CASSTLSGSIGNEQYF
TGCGCCAGCAGCACCCTTAGCGGGAGTATCGGGAACGAGCAGTACTTC
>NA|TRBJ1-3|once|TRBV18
CASSPSAGHDTIYF
TGTGCCAGCTCACCAAGTGCGGGGCATGACACCATATATTTT
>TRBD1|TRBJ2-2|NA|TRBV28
CATWGLGTGSSGELFF
TGTGCCACCTGGGGTTTGGGGACAGGGTCATCCGGGGAGCTGTTTTTT
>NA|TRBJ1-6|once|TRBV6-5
CASSRTGVDSPLHF
TGTGCCAGCAGCAGGACGGGAGTTGATTCACCCCTCCACTTT
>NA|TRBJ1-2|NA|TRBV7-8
CASSTTGEGQPYGYTF
TGTGCCAGCAGCACGACCGGGGAAGGACAGCCCTATGGCTACACCTTC
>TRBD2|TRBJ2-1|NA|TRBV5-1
CASSFSAGGPNEQFF
TGCGCCAGCAGCTTTTCAGCGGGAGGGCCTAATGAGCAGTTCTTC
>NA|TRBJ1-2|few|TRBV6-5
CASSYSRINYGYTF
TGTGCCAGCAGTTACTCGAGGATTAACTATGGCTACACCTTC
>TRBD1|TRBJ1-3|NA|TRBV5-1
CASSSLQGKGHSGNTIYF
TGCGCCAGCAGCTCCCTACAGGGGAAGGGCCACTCTGGAAACACCATATATTTT
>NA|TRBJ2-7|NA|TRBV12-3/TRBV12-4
CASSLGHLDEQYF
TGTGCCAGCAGTTTAGGACATCTGGACGAGCAGTACTTC
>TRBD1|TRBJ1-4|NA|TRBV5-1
CASSLEGQGGEKLFF
TGCGCCAGCAGCTTGGAAGGACAGGGTGGTGAAAAACTGTTTTTT
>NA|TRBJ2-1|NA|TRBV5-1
CASSLVGGAQSNEQFF
TGCGCCAGCAGCTTGGTTGGCGGCGCGCAATCCAATGAGCAGTTCTTC
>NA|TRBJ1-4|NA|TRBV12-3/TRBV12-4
CASSAGDEKLFF
TGTGCCAGCAGTGCGGGGGATGAAAAACTGTTTTTT
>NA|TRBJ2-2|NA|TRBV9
CASSVAVTDKTGELFF
TGTGCCAGCAGCGTAGCAGTGACAGACAAAACCGGGGAGCTGTTTTTT
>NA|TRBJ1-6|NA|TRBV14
CASSQVVGDNSPLHF
TGTGCCAGCAGCCAAGTCGTAGGAGATAATTCACCCCTCCACTTT
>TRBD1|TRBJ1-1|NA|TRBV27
CASSRQGSTEAFF
TGTGCCAGCAGTCGACAGGGGTCAACTGAAGCTTTCTTT
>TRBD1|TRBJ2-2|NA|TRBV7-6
CASSQGGQVNTGELFF
TGTGCCAGCAGCCAAGGGGGACAGGTGAACACCGGGGAGCTGTTTTTT
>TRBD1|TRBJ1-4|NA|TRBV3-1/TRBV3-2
CASSRTGVNEKLFF
TGTGCCAGCAGCCGAACAGGGGTGAATGAAAAACTGTTTTTT
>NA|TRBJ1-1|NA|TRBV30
CAWSLGFTGTNTEAFF
TGTGCCTGGAGTCTCGGATTCACAGGGACGAACACTGAAGCTTTCTTT
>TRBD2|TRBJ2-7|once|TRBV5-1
CASSRTESIGLAGGPYNKQYF
TGCGCCAGCAGCAGAACAGAATCTATAGGACTAGCGGGAGGGCCCTACAACAAGCAGTACTTC
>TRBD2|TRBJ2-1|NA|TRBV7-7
CASSLAGGTYNEQFF
TGTGCCAGCAGCTTAGCGGGAGGGACCTACAATGAGCAGTTCTTC
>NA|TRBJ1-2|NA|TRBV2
CASRGDHYGYTF
TGTGCCAGCAGAGGGGATCACTATGGCTACACCTTC
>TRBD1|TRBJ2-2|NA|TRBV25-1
CASSESQGTNTGELFF
TGTGCCAGCAGTGAATCACAGGGGACGAACACCGGGGAGCTGTTTTTT
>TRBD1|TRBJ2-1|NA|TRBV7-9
CASSSWDRESNEQFF
TGTGCCAGCAGCTCATGGGACAGGGAATCGAATGAGCAGTTCTTC
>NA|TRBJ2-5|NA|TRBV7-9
CASSLGLTGGETQYF
TGTGCCAGCAGCTTAGGGTTGACCGGCGGGGAGACCCAGTACTTC
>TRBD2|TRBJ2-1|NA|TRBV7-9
CASSLGGGAGPHNEQFF
TGTGCCAGCAGCTTAGGGGGAGGGGCGGGACCCCACAATGAGCAGTTCTTC
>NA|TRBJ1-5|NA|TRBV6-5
CASSKGGNQPQHF
TGTGCCAGCAGCAAGGGGGGCAATCAGCCCCAGCATTTT
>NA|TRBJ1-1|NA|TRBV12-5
CASGLTGWGTEAFF
TGTGCTAGTGGTTTAACAGGGTGGGGCACTGAAGCTTTCTTT
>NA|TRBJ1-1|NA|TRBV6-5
CASRDPSTENTEAFF
TGTGCCAGCAGGGATCCAAGCACAGAAAACACTGAAGCTTTCTTT
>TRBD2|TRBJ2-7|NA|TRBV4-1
CASSQDFTSGARLSYEQYF
TGCGCCAGCAGCCAAGATTTCACTAGCGGGGCCCGTTTGTCCTACGAGCAGTACTTC
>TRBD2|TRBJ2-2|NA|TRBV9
CASSPGLAGLSTGELFF
TGTGCCAGCAGCCCAGGACTAGCGGGACTGAGCACCGGGGAGCTGTTTTTT
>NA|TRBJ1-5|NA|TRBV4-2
CASSQVRQGRQPQHF
TGTGCCAGCAGCCAAGTAAGGCAGGGAAGACAGCCCCAGCATTTT
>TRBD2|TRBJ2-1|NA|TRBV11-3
CASSYRTGSSGGSYNEQFF
TGTGCCAGCAGCTACCGAACTGGCTCTAGCGGGGGCTCCTACAATGAGCAGTTCTTC
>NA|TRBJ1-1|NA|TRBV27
CASSFRGTEAFF
TGTGCCAGCAGTTTCCGGGGCACTGAAGCTTTCTTT
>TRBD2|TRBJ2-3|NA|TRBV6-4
CASSELAGTTDTQYF
TGTGCCAGCAGTGAACTAGCGGGCACCACAGATACGCAGTATTTT
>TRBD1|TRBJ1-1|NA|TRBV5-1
CASRYGQGNTEAFF
TGCGCCAGCAGATACGGACAGGGGAACACTGAAGCTTTCTTT
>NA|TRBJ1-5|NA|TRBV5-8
CASSLAGGDGNQPQHF
TGTGCCAGCAGCTTGGCCGGGGGGGACGGCAATCAGCCCCAGCATTTT
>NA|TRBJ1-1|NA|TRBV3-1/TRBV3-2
CASSLGDTEAFF
TGTGCCAGCAGCCTCGGGGACACTGAAGCTTTCTTT
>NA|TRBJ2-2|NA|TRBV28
CASRTPTTNTGELFF
TGTGCCAGCAGAACCCCGACAACGAACACCGGGGAGCTGTTTTTT
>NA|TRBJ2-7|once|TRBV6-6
CASSQEGYEQYF
TGTGCCAGCAGCCAGGAGGGCTACGAGCAGTACTTC
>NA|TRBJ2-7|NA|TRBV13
CASSLASYEQYF
TGTGCCAGCAGCTTAGCCAGCTACGAGCAGTACTTC
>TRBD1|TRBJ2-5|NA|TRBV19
CASRPRTGGRETQYF
TGTGCCAGTAGACCTCGGACAGGGGGCAGAGAGACCCAGTACTTC
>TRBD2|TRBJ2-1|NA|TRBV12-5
CASGLPPRTSGNPLYNEQFF
TGTGCTAGTGGTTTACCCCCCCGGACTAGCGGAAATCCCCTGTACAATGAGCAGTTCTTC
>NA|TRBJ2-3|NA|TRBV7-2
CASSPRTYTDTQYF
TGTGCCAGCAGCCCTCGGACATACACAGATACGCAGTATTTT
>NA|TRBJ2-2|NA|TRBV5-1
CASSVQGTGELFF
TGCGCCAGCAGCGTACAGGGTACCGGGGAGCTGTTTTTT
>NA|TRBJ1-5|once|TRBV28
CASSLQVSSNQPQHF
TGTGCCAGCAGTTTACAGGTTTCTAGCAATCAGCCCCAGCATTTT
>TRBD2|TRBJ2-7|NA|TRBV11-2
CASSLGEGSSYEQYF
TGTGCCAGCAGCTTAGGGGAGGGGAGCTCCTACGAGCAGTACTTC
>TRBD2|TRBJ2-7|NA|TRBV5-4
CASSPGLAGASEQYF
TGTGCCAGCAGCCCGGGACTAGCGGGAGCTTCCGAGCAGTACTTC
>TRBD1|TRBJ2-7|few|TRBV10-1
CASSATGREQYF
TGCGCCAGCAGTGCGACAGGGCGCGAGCAGTACTTC
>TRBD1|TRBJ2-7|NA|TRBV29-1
CSVEEDRTYEQYF
TGCAGCGTTGAAGAGGACAGGACCTACGAGCAGTACTTC
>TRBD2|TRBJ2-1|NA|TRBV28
CASASSGRWDEQFF
TGTGCCAGTGCATCTAGCGGGAGATGGGATGAGCAGTTCTTC
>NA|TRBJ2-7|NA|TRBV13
CASSRHGGYEQYF
TGTGCCAGCAGCCGACATGGGGGGTACGAGCAGTACTTC
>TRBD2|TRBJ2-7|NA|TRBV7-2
CASSLLAGSSYEQYF
TGTGCCAGCAGCCTACTAGCGGGGAGCTCCTACGAGCAGTACTTC
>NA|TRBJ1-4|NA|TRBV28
CASSLSLTTNEKLFF
TGTGCCAGCAGTTTATCCCTAACAACTAATGAAAAACTGTTTTTT
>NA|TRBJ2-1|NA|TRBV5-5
CASSLLFVGVDEQFF
TGTGCCAGCAGCTTGTTATTCGTGGGAGTGGATGAGCAGTTCTTC